This section outlines one TCR beta chain sequence together with its context. The antigen remains unidentified. The V gene lost 3 bases and the J gene lost 8 bases, with 11 bases spanning the gap. CDR3 length: 13 amino acids. Looked up from germline, CDR1 is MNHEY and CDR2 is SVGAGI. This record comes from a study of cytomegalovirus exposure and HLA in healthy donors. Study-level points and caveats: Immune exposure was documented only through CMV serostatus. TRBV6-2, TRBV6-3 and some other V segments were unresolvable in 87-base-pair reads.

The donors comprised healthy bone marrow donors. In the PCR, 60 Vbeta and 13 Jbeta primers were used. Assay: immunoSEQ multiplex PCR; the TCRdb copy retains only in-frame clones and omits some. The table shows some 51,000 clones, with 65% to 80% occurring only once. The clonotype originates from a middle-aged man in good health and CMV-seropositive. The sequenced sample was PBMCs. The chain joins TRBV6-5 to TRBJ2-1, with a tentative D call TRBD2 (6 bases). The CDR3 DNA follows: TGTGCCAGCAGTTATATTGGAGGGGATGAGCAGTTCTTC. It codes for CASSYIGGDEQFF.